Here is one TCR beta chain with its context. Antigen: not known. The sample belongs to a study of T cell responses to AZD1222 COVID-19 vaccine. The study, taken as a whole, reports: Just six AZD1222 recipients were seropositive at baseline.

The CDR3 runs 14 residues. Deletions cut 0 bases from V and 5 bases from J, with 9 bases between. CDR1 and CDR2 from the germline V gene are SGHKS and YYEKEE (reference sequence). Profiled with immunoSEQ multiplex PCR; TCRdb holds only in-frame clones, not every one. The top ten clones hold approximately 7.9% of a sample with some 84,000 clones, about 86% of them seen once. V is TRBV5-5 and J is TRBJ2-1; tentatively, D is TRBD1 (6 bases). The TCR sequence derives from an adult in good health. This specimen consisted of peripheral blood, obtained on day 0 of AZD1222 vaccination. This chain's CDR3 is CASSLGTGNNEQFF. CDR3 nucleotide sequence: TGTGCCAGCAGCTTGGGTACAGGGAACAATGAGCAGTTCTTC.